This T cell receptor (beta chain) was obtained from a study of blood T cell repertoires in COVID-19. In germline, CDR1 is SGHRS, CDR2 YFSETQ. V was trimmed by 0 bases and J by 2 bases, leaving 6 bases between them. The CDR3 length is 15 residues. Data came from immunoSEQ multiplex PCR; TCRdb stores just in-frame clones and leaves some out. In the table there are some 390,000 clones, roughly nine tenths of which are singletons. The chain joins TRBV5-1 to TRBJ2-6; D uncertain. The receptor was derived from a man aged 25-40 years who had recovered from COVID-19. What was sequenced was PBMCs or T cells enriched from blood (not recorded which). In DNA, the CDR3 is TGCGCCAGCAGCTTGGGCCGGGCTGGGGCCAACGTCCTGACTTTC. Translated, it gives CASSLGRAGANVLTF.